The source of this T cell receptor beta chain is a study of blood T cells in healthy people across ages. The germline CDR1 and CDR2 sequences are LGHNA and YSLEER. V shed 0 bases and J 3 bases; nucleotides not matched to a gene: 5. The CDR3 is 15 residues long. This clonotype appeared many times. For the second PCR, which ran for about 7 to 12 cycles, a sample-barcoded 5' primer and a J-beta primer mix were used. TCRdb re-called the 5' RACE reads with MiXCR, one entry per CDR3 protein. Among some 880,000 distinct CDR3 sequences, around 34% were seen once, and the ten largest hold approximately 13%. The chain employs TRBV4-3 and TRBJ2-7; TRBD1 matches 7 bases. Specimen: blood. The origin of this receptor is a man younger than 35 in good health. The CDR3 sequence is CASSQDRDSDYEQYF. The CDR3, as DNA: TGCGCCAGCAGCCAAGACAGGGACAGCGACTACGAGCAGTACTTC.